These T cell receptor beta chains were read from a single sample in a study of cytomegalovirus exposure and HLA in healthy donors. The repertoire was sequenced with immunoSEQ multiplex PCR; TCRdb's copy has only in-frame clones and lacks some. The sample yields some 110,000 clones, 69% seen once. Input material: PBMCs. These receptors were collected from a man between 25 and 39 years old in good health and CMV-seronegative. CDR3s include the opening cysteine and the closing phenylalanine or tryptophan. A D gene is named only where the DNA matches it firmly. Size tells how often a clone was seen (once, few, many) or the class of an expanded clone, and some rows leave it out.

>TRBD1|17|TRBJ2-1|TRBV28|.
TGTGCCAGCAGTCGTCTCCCAGGGGGCCGCTCCTACAATGAGCAGTTCTTC
CASSRLPGGRSYNEQFF
>TRBD1|15|TRBJ2-7|TRBV7-9|.
TGTGCCAGCAGCTTCAGGACAGGGGGCATCGACGAGCAGTACTTC
CASSFRTGGIDEQYF
>TRBD1|18|TRBJ1-6|TRBV25-1|.
TGTGCCAGCAGCCCGGGACAGGGGGTGTCTTATGATAATTCACCCCTCCACTTT
CASSPGQGVSYDNSPLHF
>.|14|TRBJ1-1|TRBV19|.
TGTGCCAGTAGTATAGGACACCGGGGCACTGAAGCTTTCTTT
CASSIGHRGTEAFF
>TRBD1|16|TRBJ2-7|TRBV28|.
TGTGCCAGCAGTACAAACCCCGGACAGGGGGATTACGAGCAGTACTTC
CASSTNPGQGDYEQYF
>TRBD1|14|TRBJ1-4|TRBV14|.
TGTGCCAGCAGCCAAGCTAGGGGGCTCGAAAAACTGTTTTTT
CASSQARGLEKLFF
>.|16|TRBJ2-7|TRBV15|.
TGTGCCACCAGCAGAGCGTCCTCCTCCGGGGACTACGAGCAGTACTTC
CATSRASSSGDYEQYF
>.|14|TRBJ2-2|TRBV19|few
TGTGCCAGTCGAAGAGGGGGGGCCACCGGGGAGCTGTTTTTT
CASRRGGATGELFF
>.|14|TRBJ2-3|TRBV29-1|.
TGCAGCGTTGGATCTGGGACAACCACAGATACGCAGTATTTT
CSVGSGTTTDTQYF
>TRBD1|14|TRBJ1-1|TRBV2|.
TGTGCCAGCAGTAGAGACAGGGTGAACACTGAAGCTTTCTTT
CASSRDRVNTEAFF
>TRBD2|15|TRBJ2-4|TRBV7-8|.
TGTGCCAGCAGCTTAGCTCTAGCGGGAGAGGACATTCAGTACTTC
CASSLALAGEDIQYF
>TRBD2|15|TRBJ2-5|TRBV7-3|.
TGTGCCAGCAGCTTAAGCGGGAGGGGGCAAGAGACCCAGTACTTC
CASSLSGRGQETQYF
>TRBD2|16|TRBJ2-1|TRBV5-1|.
TGCGCCAGCAGCCAAACTAGCGGGCGGCTCCCAAATGAGCAGTTCTTC
CASSQTSGRLPNEQFF
>.|16|TRBJ2-1|TRBV7-2|.
TGTGCCAGCAGCTTCCCAGCGGGTAGCTCCTACAATGAGCAGTTCTTC
CASSFPAGSSYNEQFF
>TRBD2|16|TRBJ2-2|TRBV7-2|.
TGTGCCAGCAGCTATACTAGCGGGAGGGGGACCGGGGAGCTGTTTTTT
CASSYTSGRGTGELFF
>TRBD2|14|TRBJ2-5|TRBV7-8|.
TGTGCCAGCAGCTCCCGGACTAGCGAAGAGACCCAGTACTTC
CASSSRTSEETQYF
>TRBD1|15|TRBJ1-4|TRBV9|.
TGTGCCAGCGGTACGGCGGGACAGGGTAATGAAAAACTGTTTTTT
CASGTAGQGNEKLFF
>.|13|TRBJ2-2|TRBV30|.
TGTGCCTGGGGCGGCCACTACACCGGGGAGCTGTTTTTT
CAWGGHYTGELFF
>TRBD1|17|TRBJ2-3|TRBV5-5|.
TGTGCCAGCAGCTTGTCTCCTGGACAGGGTGGCACAGATACGCAGTATTTT
CASSLSPGQGGTDTQYF
>TRBD1|16|TRBJ1-1|TRBV6-6|.
TGTGCCAGCAGCTCAACGAACAGGGGAAGGGCCACTGAAGCTTTCTTT
CASSSTNRGRATEAFF
>TRBD1|15|TRBJ1-1|TRBV11-1|.
TGTGCCAGCAGCTTATCCAGGGGGCGGGAGACTGAAGCTTTCTTT
CASSLSRGRETEAFF
>TRBD2|18|TRBJ2-3|TRBV11-2|.
TGTGCCAGCGGGGGAACTAGCGGGAGGGCCGGTGAGACAGATACGCAGTATTTT
CASGGTSGRAGETDTQYF
>.|12|TRBJ1-6|TRBV11-2|.
TGTGCCAGCAGCTTAGCAGAGGGCGAAACCCACTTT
CASSLAEGETHF
>TRBD1|17|TRBJ1-1|TRBV7-2|.
TGTGCCAGCAGCTTAGCGACAGGGACCTTCGCCGGGACTGAAGCTTTCTTT
CASSLATGTFAGTEAFF
>TRBD1|14|TRBJ2-5|TRBV7-2|.
TGTGCCAGCAGCTTAGCGGGACAGAAAGAGACCCAGTACTTC
CASSLAGQKETQYF
>TRBD2|14|TRBJ2-1|TRBV11-3|.
TGTGCCAGCAGCTTAGAGCCTAGCGGGAGGGCGATGTTCTTC
CASSLEPSGRAMFF
>.|14|TRBJ1-2|TRBV19|.
TGTGCCAGTACCATCTGGACGGGGGATGATGGCTACACCTTC
CASTIWTGDDGYTF
>.|14|TRBJ1-1|TRBV7-2|few
TGTGCCAGCAGACGACAGGAAACCCGCACTGAAGCTTTCTTT
CASRRQETRTEAFF
>TRBD1|14|TRBJ2-4|TRBV6-1|once
TGTGCCAGCAGTGAACAGGGGGCGTCGAACATTCAGTACTTC
CASSEQGASNIQYF
>.|16|TRBJ1-3|TRBV18|few
TGTGCCAGCTCGCCGACCGGAACAGGGCCCGGAAACACCATATATTTT
CASSPTGTGPGNTIYF
>TRBD1|19|TRBJ1-2|TRBV5-6|.
TGTGCCAGCAGCTCTATACCGGGACAGGGGGCTTGGGATGACTATGGCTACACCTTC
CASSSIPGQGAWDDYGYTF
>TRBD2|16|TRBJ2-7|TRBV5-1|.
TGCGCCAGCAGCCACGGGACTAGCGGAACCTCCTACGAGCAGTACTTC
CASSHGTSGTSYEQYF
>TRBD1|14|TRBJ1-2|TRBV27|.
TGTGCCAGCAGTTCCATCCGACAGGGAGATGGCTACACCTTC
CASSSIRQGDGYTF
>.|14|TRBJ2-5|TRBV6-5|.
TGTGCCAGCAGCCCGGGACTCAGCCTACGAGGGCAGTACTTC
CASSPGLSLRGQYF
>TRBD2|12|TRBJ2-7|TRBV2|few
TGTGCCAGCAGGACTAGCGGCTACGAGCAGTACTTC
CASRTSGYEQYF
>.|14|TRBJ2-7|TRBV28|.
TGTGCCAGCAGTTTAACGGGGTTCGTCTACGAGCAGTACTTC
CASSLTGFVYEQYF
>.|13|TRBJ2-1|TRBV14|.
TGTGCCAGCAGCCACCCGGGAGCCACGCCACAGTTCTTC
CASSHPGATPQFF
>.|13|TRBJ2-7|TRBV7-9|.
TGTTCCAGCAGCTACTTTACACGGGACGAGCAGTACTTC
CSSSYFTRDEQYF
>.|14|TRBJ2-1|TRBV5-6|.
TGTGCCAGCAGCTTAATTACGTTAGTTTCGGAGCAGTTCTTC
CASSLITLVSEQFF
>.|13|TRBJ1-1|TRBV7-9|.
TGTGCCAGCAGCTCTGCGGTGAACACTGAAGCTTTCTTT
CASSSAVNTEAFF
>TRBD1|14|TRBJ1-2|TRBV4-1|.
TGCGCCAGCAGCTACGAAGACAGGGGCTATGGCTACACCTTC
CASSYEDRGYGYTF
>TRBD1|15|TRBJ1-5|TRBV19|few
TGTGCCAGTAGTACAGGCAGGGGGGAAAATCAGCCCCAGCATTTT
CASSTGRGENQPQHF
>.|14|TRBJ1-1|TRBV7-2|few
TGTGCCAGCAGCCAATTGACAGGCGTCACTGAAGCTTTCTTT
CASSQLTGVTEAFF
>TRBD1|14|TRBJ1-5|TRBV4-1|.
TGCGCCAGCAGCCAAGGACAGGGGTATCAGCCCCAGCATTTT
CASSQGQGYQPQHF
>.|11|TRBJ2-1|TRBV9|few
TGTGCCAGCAGCGTAGAGGGGGAGCAGTTCTTC
CASSVEGEQFF
>TRBD1|14|TRBJ1-3|TRBV18|.
TGTGCCAGCTCTACCGGGACAGAGGGAAACACCATATATTTT
CASSTGTEGNTIYF
>TRBD1|13|TRBJ1-5|TRBV2|.
TGTGCCAGCCTACTAGAGACAGGGAAGCCCCAGCATTTT
CASLLETGKPQHF
>.|13|TRBJ2-3|TRBV4-2|.
TGTGCCAGCAGCCAAGAAGGGGCAGATACGCAGTATTTT
CASSQEGADTQYF
>TRBD1|15|TRBJ1-2|TRBV5-4|.
TGTGCCAGCAGCTTGGGACGTAGGGGGCAGGATGGCTACACCTTC
CASSLGRRGQDGYTF
>TRBD2|16|TRBJ2-1|TRBV5-1|.
TGCGCCAGCGCTATATCCGGGACTAGCGGGACGGATGAGCAGTTCTTC
CASAISGTSGTDEQFF
>.|15|TRBJ2-4|TRBV7-2|.
TGTGCCAGCAGCTTAATTGGAGGGGGCGGGAACATTCAGTACTTC
CASSLIGGGGNIQYF
>.|13|TRBJ1-1|TRBV7-2|once
TGTGCCAGCAGCTTCGCAGGGAATGCTGAAGCTTTCTTT
CASSFAGNAEAFF
>.|13|TRBJ2-5|TRBV6-6|.
TGTGCCAGCAGTTTACTGGGAGCGGAGACCCAGTACTTC
CASSLLGAETQYF
>TRBD1|16|TRBJ1-5|TRBV18|few
TGTGCCAGCTCACCGGCGGGGACAGGGGTGGTTCAGCCCCAGCATTTT
CASSPAGTGVVQPQHF
>TRBD2|22|TRBJ2-1|TRBV28|.
TGTGCCAGCGAAGACAGGGATCCTACTCACCCCCCACTAGCGGGAGGGCGTAATGAGCAGTTCTTC
CASEDRDPTHPPLAGGRNEQFF